Each of the 9 T cell receptor beta chains below was sequenced from the same sample in a study of T cell repertoires in cytomegalovirus infection. The antigens for these receptors are not known. Via MiXCR, TCRdb re-called the reads, giving one row per CDR3 protein. The repertoire holds approximately 500,000 distinct CDR3 sequences, 30% to 40% seen once, with roughly 15% in the top ten. The specimen comprised cultured PBMCs, sampled from culture after CMV antigen stimulation. These receptors were collected from a human donor in good health (CMV status not recorded). Some clones in this sample may be carry-over from other donors' samples.

This clonotype has only a few counts. The chain recombines TRBV11-3 with TRBJ1-6; possibly TRBD1 for D (5 bases). Germline V gene lookup returns CDR1 SGHNT and CDR2 YENEEA. The CDR3 is 15 amino acids. V was clipped by 5 bases and J by 1 base, with 9 bases between them. The CDR3 spells CASSPRGSYNSPLHF. The DNA for the CDR3 is TGTGCCAGCAGCCCAAGGGGTTCCTATAATTCACCCCTCCACTTT.

Ten or more counts support this clonotype. This chain uses TRBV7-8 with TRBJ2-3; 7 positions match TRBD1. CDR1 is SGHVS and CDR2 is FQNEAQ in the germline V gene. J was trimmed by 3 bases and V by 5 bases; bases with no gene match: 11. There are 16 residues in the CDR3. The CDR3: CASSPPGGRFTDTQYF. The CDR3 bases are TGTGCCAGCAGCCCTCCAGGGGGTCGTTTTACAGATACGCAGTATTTT.

The V gene is TRBV28, the J gene TRBJ2-4; 7 nucleotides agree with TRBD2. The CDR3 runs to 14 residues. V was pared by 6 bases and J by 8 bases, with 10 bases of the junction left unmatched. The germline V gene has CDR1 MDHEN and CDR2 SYDVKM. CDR3 DNA sequence: TGTGCCAGCAGCCCACCCCTAGGGAGGGACATTCAGTACTTC. This translates into CASSPPLGRDIQYF.

The genes are TRBV6-2 or TRBV6-3 and TRBJ2-5, with no clear D. Deletions cut 0 bases from V and 2 bases from J, with 13 bases between. The germline V gene has CDR1 MNHEY and CDR2 SVGEGT. The length of the CDR3 is 16 residues. The DNA of the CDR3 is TGTGCCAGCAGTTACTCATTGGACGTACCGCAAGAGACCCAGTACTTC. It encodes CASSYSLDVPQETQYF.

This clonotype was counted ten times or more. The chain is built from TRBV28 and TRBJ1-2; no firm D call. The V and J ends lost 3 bases and 4 bases respectively, with 12 bases between them. Germline V lookup: CDR1 MDHEN, CDR2 SYDVKM. This CDR3 has 14 amino acids. For the CDR3, the DNA is TGTGCCAGCAGTTTCATGATTTCTTCCTATGGCTACACCTTC. Translation: CASSFMISSYGYTF.

This sequence joins TRBV18 and TRBJ1-4, with a possible D match to TRBD1 (5 bases). V gave up 0 bases and J gave up 6 bases, with 11 bases separating them. The CDR3 has 15 amino acids. The V gene's germline CDR1 is KGHSH and CDR2 LQKENI. CDR3 in DNA: TGTGCCAGCTCACCACCGGAGGGGCGGCATGAAAAACTGTTTTTT. This translates into CASSPPEGRHEKLFF.

Here the CDR3 DNA reads TGTGCCAGCAGTTTCCGGGGCAAAAACAATGAGCAGTTCTTC. Translated, it gives CASSFRGKNNEQFF. V gene TRBV12-3 or TRBV12-4 combines with J gene TRBJ2-1, with D tentatively TRBD1 or TRBD2 (5 bases each). The V gene lost 3 bases and the J gene lost 5 bases, with 11 bases spanning the gap. This CDR3 has 14 residues.

The chain links TRBV7-8 to TRBJ2-4, with D unclear. The ends were cut back, 0 bases at V and 0 bases at J, with 15 bases in the middle. The CDR3 is 18 amino acids. The germline CDR1 and CDR2 sequences are SGHVS and FQNEAQ. The CDR3 nucleotides are TGTGCCAGCAGCTTAGCAACCAAAGTAAGGGCAGCCAAAAACATTCAGTACTTC. Translating it yields CASSLATKVRAAKNIQYF.

This clonotype was seen a few times. The V and J genes are TRBV4-1 and TRBJ2-1; 11 nucleotides agree with TRBD2. Unmatched junction bases numbered 7, after V lost 4 bases and J lost 8 bases. Germline-derived CDR1 and CDR2 are MGHRA and YSYEKL. This CDR3 has 15 residues. CDR3 loop: CASSRSSGRADEQFF. In DNA, the CDR3 is TGCGCCAGCAGCCGTAGTAGCGGGAGGGCTGATGAGCAGTTCTTC.